This TCR beta chain was captured in a study of glioma-infiltrating T cells. Comment on this clonotype: Its antigen is unidentified.

The iRepertoire nested amplicon-rescue multiplex PCR amplified TCR alpha and beta CDR3s from RNA. From the multiplex PCR reads, TCRdb called clonotypes with MiXCR, one entry per CDR3 protein. Found here are fewer than 200,000 distinct CDR3 sequences, more than 35% of them singletons; the top ten hold over 4%. Study-wide results and limits: Non-neoplastic patients had below-expected tissue-blood divergence, while all gliomas exceeded expectation.

Germline V gene sequence: CDR1 DFQATT, CDR2 SNEGSKA (reference sequence). The CDR3 has 15 residues. V shed 4 bases, J shed 10 bases, and the junction held 16 bases outside the gene matches. The sample comprised glioma tissue, nonneoplastic brain tissue, or PBMCs (not recorded which). This sequence was found in a human donor with low-grade glioma or glioblastoma, undergoing nonglioma brain surgery, or in good health (not recorded which). The chain couples TRBV20-1 to TRBJ2-7; TRBD2 matches at 10 bases. CDR3 DNA sequence: TGCAGTGCTAACAAGGGGCTAGCGGGAGCCTACTATCAGTACTTC. Its translation: CSANKGLAGAYYQYF.